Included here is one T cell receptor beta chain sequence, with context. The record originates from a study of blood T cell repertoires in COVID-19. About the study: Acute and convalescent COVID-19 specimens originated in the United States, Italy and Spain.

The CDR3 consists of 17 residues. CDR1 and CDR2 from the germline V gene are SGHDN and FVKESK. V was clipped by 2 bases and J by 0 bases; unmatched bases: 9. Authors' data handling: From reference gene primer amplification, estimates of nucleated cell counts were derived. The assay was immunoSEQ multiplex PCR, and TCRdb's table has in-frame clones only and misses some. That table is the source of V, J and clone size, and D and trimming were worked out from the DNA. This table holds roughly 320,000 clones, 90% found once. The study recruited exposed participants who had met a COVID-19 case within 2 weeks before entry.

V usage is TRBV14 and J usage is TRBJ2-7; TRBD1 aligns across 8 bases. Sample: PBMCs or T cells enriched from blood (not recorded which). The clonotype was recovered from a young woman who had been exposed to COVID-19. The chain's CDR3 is CASSQTYTGGSSYEQYF. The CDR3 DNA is TGTGCCAGCAGCCAAACATATACAGGGGGGAGCTCCTACGAGCAGTACTTC.